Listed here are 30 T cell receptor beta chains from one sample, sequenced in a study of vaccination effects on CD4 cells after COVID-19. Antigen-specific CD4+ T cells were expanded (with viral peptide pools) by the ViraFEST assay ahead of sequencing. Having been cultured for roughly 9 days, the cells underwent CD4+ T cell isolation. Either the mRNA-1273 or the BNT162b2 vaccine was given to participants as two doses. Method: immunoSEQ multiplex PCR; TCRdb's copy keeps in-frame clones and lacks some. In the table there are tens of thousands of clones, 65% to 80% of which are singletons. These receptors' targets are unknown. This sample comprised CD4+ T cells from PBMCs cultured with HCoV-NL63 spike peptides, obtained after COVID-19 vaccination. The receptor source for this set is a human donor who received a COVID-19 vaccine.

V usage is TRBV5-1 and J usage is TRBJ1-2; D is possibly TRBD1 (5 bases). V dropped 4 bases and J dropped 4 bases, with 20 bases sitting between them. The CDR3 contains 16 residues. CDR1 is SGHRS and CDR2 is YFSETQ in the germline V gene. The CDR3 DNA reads TGCGCCAGCAGCGAACCCGCCAGGGACTCGGGCTATGGCTACACCTTC. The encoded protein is CASSEPARDSGYGYTF.

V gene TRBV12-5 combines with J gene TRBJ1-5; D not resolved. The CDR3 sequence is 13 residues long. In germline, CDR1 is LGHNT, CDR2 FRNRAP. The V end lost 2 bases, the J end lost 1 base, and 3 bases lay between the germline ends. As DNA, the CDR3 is TGTGCTAGTGGTTTGAACAGCAATCAGCCCCAGCATTTT. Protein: CASGLNSNQPQHF.

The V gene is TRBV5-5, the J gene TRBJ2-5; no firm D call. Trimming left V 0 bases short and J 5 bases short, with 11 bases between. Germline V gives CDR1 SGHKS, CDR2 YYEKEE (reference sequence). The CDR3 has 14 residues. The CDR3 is CASSLEVEGETQYF. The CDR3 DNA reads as TGTGCCAGCAGCTTGGAGGTAGAAGGGGAGACCCAGTACTTC.

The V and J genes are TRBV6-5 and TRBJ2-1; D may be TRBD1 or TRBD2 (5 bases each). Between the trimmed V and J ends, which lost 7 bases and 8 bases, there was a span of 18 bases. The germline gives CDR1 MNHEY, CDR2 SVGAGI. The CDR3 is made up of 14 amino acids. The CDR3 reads CASIPHGPGHEQFF. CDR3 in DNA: TGTGCCAGCATCCCCCACGGGCCGGGGCATGAGCAGTTCTTC.

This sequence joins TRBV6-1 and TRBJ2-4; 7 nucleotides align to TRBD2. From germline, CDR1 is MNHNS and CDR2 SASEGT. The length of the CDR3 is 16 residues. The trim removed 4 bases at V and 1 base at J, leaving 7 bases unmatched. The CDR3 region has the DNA TGTGCCAGCAGTGGATGGCGGGGGTGGGCCAAAAACATTCAGTACTTC. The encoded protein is CASSGWRGWAKNIQYF.

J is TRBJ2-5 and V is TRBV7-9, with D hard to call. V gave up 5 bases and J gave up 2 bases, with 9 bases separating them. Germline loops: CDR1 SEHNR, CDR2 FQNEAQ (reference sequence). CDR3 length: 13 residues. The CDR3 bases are TGTGCCAGCAGCCTTCCTCCTCAAGAGACCCAGTACTTC. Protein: CASSLPPQETQYF.

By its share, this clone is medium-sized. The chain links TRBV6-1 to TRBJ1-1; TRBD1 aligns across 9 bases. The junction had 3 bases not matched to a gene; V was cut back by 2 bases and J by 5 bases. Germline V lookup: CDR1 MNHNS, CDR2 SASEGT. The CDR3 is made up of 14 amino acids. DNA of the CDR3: TGTGCCAGCAGTGAACAGACAGGGGGGACTGAAGCTTTCTTT. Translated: CASSEQTGGTEAFF.

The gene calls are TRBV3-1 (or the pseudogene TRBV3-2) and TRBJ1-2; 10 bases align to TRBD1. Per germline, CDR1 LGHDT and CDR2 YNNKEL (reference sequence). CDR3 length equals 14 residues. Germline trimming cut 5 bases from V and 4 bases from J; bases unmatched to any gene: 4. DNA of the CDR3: TGTGCCAGCAGCGGGGGACAGGGGACCTATGGCTACACCTTC. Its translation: CASSGGQGTYGYTF.

In DNA form, the CDR3 reads TGTGCTAGTGGTTTGGGCACCGGGACAGCAGAAGGGAAGTTCTACAATGAGCAGTTCTTC. It yields the protein CASGLGTGTAEGKFYNEQFF. This chain uses TRBV12-5 with TRBJ2-1, with 7 nucleotides matching TRBD1. CDR1 and CDR2 (germline): LGHNT, FRNRAP. The CDR3 has 20 residues. Germline trimming cut 1 base from V and 3 bases from J; bases unmatched to any gene: 18.

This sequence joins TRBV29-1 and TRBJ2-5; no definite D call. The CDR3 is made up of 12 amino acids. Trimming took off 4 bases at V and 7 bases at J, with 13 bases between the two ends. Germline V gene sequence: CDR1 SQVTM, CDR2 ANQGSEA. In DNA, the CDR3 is TGCAGCGTTGCCTCATATTGGGGGACCCAGTACTTC. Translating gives CSVASYWGTQYF.

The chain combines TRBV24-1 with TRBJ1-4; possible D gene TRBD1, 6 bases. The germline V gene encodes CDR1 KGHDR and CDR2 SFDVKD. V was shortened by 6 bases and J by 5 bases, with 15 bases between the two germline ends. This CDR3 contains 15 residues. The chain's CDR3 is CATSPGGPPNEKLFF. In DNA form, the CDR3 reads TGTGCCACCAGTCCGGGGGGCCCGCCGAATGAAAAACTGTTTTTT.

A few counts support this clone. CDR3 sequence: CASSPVGGATNSPLHF. The CDR3 coding sequence is TGTGCCAGCTCACCGGTGGGGGGGGCGACGAATTCACCCCTCCACTTT. The V gene is TRBV18, the J gene TRBJ1-6, with a weak D call TRBD1 (6 bases). Germline V gives CDR1 KGHSH, CDR2 LQKENI. The CDR3 runs 16 residues. Trimming took 3 bases from V and 7 from J, leaving 16 bases between them.

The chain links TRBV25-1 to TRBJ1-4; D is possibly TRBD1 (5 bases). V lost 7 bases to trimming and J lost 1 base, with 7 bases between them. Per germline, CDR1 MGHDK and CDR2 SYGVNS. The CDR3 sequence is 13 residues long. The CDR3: CASKRGTNEKLFF. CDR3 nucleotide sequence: TGTGCCAGCAAAAGGGGAACTAATGAAAAACTGTTTTTT. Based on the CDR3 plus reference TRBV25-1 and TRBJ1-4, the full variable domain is EADIYQTPRYLVIGTGKKITLECSQTMGHDKMYWYQQDPGMELHLIHYSYGVNSTEKGDLSSESTVSRIRTEHFPLTLESARPSHTSQYLCASKRGTNEKLFFGSGTQLSVL.

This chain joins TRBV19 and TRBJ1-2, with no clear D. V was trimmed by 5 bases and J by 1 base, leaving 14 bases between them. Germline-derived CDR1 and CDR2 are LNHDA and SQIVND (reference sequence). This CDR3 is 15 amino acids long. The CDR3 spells CASSPEPQVNYGYTF. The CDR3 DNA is TGTGCCAGTAGTCCCGAACCCCAGGTTAACTATGGCTACACCTTC.

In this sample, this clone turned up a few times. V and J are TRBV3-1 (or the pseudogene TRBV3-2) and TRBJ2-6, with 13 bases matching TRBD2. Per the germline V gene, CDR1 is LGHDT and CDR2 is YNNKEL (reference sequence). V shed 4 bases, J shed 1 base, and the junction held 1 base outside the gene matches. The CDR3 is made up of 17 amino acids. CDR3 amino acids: CASSPGLAGSGANVLTF. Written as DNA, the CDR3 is TGTGCCAGCAGCCCGGGACTAGCGGGGTCTGGGGCCAACGTCCTGACTTTC.

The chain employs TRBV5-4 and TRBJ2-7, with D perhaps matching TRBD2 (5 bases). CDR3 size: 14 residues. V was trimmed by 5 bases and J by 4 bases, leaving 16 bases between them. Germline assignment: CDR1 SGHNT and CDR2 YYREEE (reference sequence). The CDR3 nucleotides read TGTGCCAGCAGTCTGGCGGGCCAACGATACGAGCAGTACTTC. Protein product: CASSLAGQRYEQYF.

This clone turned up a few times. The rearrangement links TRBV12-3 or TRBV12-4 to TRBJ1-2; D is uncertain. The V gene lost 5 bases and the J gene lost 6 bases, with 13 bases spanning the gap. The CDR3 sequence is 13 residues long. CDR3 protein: CASSLRPGDGYTF. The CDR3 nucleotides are TGTGCCAGCAGTCTAAGACCCGGGGATGGCTACACCTTC.

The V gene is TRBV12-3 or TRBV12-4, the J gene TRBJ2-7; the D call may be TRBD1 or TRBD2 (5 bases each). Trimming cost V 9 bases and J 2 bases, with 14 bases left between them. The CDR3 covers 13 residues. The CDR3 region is CASRGDDTYEQYF. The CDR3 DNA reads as TGTGCCAGTCGAGGGGACGATACCTACGAGCAGTACTTC.

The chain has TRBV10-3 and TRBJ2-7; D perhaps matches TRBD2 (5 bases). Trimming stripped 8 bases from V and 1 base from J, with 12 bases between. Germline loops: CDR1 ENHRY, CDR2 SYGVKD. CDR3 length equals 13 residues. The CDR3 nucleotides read TGTGCCATCGCCAAAGAGGGATCCTACGAGCAGTACTTC. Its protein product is CAIAKEGSYEQYF.

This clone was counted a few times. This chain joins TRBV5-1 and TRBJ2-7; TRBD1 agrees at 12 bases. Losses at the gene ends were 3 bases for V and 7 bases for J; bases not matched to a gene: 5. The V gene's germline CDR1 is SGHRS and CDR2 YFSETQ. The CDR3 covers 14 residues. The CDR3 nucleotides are TGCGCCAGCAGCTGGGGACAGGGGGCGAGGGAGCAGTACTTC. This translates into CASSWGQGAREQYF. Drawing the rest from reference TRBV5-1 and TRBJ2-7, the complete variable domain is KAGVTQTPRYLIKTRGQQVTLSCSPISGHRSVSWYQQTPGQGLQFLFEYFSETQRNKGNFPGRFSGRQFSNSRSEMNVSTLELGDSALYLCASSWGQGAREQYFGPGTRLTVT.

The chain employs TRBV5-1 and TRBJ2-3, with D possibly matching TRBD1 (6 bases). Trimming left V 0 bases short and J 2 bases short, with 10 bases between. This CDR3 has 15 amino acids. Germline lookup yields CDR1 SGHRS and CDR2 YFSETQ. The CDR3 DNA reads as TGCGCCAGCAGCTTGGGACAGGTAGACACAGATACGCAGTATTTT. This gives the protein CASSLGQVDTDTQYF.

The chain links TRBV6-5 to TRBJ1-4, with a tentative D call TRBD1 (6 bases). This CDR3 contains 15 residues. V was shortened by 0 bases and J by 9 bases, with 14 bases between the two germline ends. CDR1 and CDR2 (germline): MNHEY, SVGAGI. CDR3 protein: CASSYSPGDYQKLFF. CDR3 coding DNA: TGTGCCAGCAGTTACTCTCCAGGGGATTATCAAAAACTGTTTTTT.

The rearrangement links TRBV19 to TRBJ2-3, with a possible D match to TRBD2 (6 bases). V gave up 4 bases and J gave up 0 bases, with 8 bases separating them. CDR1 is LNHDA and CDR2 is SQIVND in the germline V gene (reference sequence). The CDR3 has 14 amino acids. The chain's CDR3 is CASSRGVSTDTQYF. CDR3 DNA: TGTGCCAGTAGTAGGGGGGTAAGCACAGATACGCAGTATTTT.

CDR3 nucleotides: TGTGCCAGCAGCTTTAACCGGGACAGCTCCTACGAGCAGTACTTC. Translated, it gives CASSFNRDSSYEQYF. V is TRBV11-2 and J is TRBJ2-7; 7 bases align to TRBD1. CDR3 length: 15 residues. The junction had 5 bases not matched to a gene; V was cut back by 3 bases and J by 0 bases. The germline gives CDR1 SGHAT, CDR2 FQNNGV.

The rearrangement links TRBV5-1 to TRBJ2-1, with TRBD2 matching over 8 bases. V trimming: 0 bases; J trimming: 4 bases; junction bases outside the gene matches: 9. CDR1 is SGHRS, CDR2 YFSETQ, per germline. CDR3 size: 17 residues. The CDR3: CASSLVKAGAHYNEQFF. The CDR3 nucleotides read TGCGCCAGCAGCTTGGTAAAAGCGGGAGCACATTACAATGAGCAGTTCTTC.

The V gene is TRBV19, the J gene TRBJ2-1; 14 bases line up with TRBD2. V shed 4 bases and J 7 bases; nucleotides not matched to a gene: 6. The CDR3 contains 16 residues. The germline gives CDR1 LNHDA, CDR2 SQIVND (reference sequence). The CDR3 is CASSKAGTSGSNEQFF. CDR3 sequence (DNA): TGTGCCAGTAGTAAAGCCGGGACTAGCGGGAGTAATGAGCAGTTCTTC.

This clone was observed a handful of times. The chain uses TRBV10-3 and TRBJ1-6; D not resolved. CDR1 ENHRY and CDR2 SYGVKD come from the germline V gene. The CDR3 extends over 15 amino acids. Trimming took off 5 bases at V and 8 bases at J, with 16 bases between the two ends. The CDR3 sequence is CAISRTGGGDSPLHF. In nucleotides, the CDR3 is TGTGCCATCAGTCGAACCGGTGGAGGAGATTCACCCCTCCACTTT.

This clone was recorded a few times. The CDR3 DNA reads TGTGCCAGCAGCCAAGATCTCCGGACCCTCCACTTT. This gives the protein CASSQDLRTLHF. The chain combines TRBV3-1 (or the pseudogene TRBV3-2) with TRBJ1-6, with D uncertain. This CDR3 has 12 residues. V was shortened by 0 bases and J by 14 bases, with 8 bases between the two germline ends. From germline, CDR1 is LGHDT and CDR2 YNNKEL (reference sequence).

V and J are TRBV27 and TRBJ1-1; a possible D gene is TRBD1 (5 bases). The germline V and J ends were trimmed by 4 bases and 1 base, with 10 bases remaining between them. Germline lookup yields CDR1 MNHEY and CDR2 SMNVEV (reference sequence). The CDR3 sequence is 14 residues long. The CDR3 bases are TGTGCCAGCAGTTCAGTGGGGCCGAACACTGAAGCTTTCTTT. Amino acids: CASSSVGPNTEAFF.

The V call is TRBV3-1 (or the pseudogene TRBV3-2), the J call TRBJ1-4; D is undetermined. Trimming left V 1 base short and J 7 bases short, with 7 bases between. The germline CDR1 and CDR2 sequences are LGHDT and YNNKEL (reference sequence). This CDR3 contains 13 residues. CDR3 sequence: CASSQVGFEKLFF. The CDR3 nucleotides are TGTGCCAGCAGCCAAGTGGGCTTTGAAAAACTGTTTTTT.